This TCR beta chain originates from a study of cytomegalovirus exposure and HLA in healthy donors. Primers: 60 Vbeta forward and 13 Jbeta reverse. As handled by the study authors: A later analysis counted around 80 million unique TCR beta chains, around 10 million shared. Sequenced by immunoSEQ multiplex PCR; TCRdb stores in-frame clones only, minus some. V, J and clone size are taken as reported in that table, and D and trimming were inferred from the DNA itself. The profile shows approximately 170,000 clones, around 75% of them singletons. Points on this clone: Its antigen is currently unknown.

V lost 5 bases, J lost 0 bases, and 17 bases lay in between. The CDR3 has 16 amino acids. The germline V gene encodes CDR1 SGHRS and CDR2 YFSETQ. Regarding the study as a whole: Testing in vitro showed three CMV-associated chains specific for CMV antigens.

Sequenced sample: PBMCs. This sequence originates from a man aged 18 to 30 in good health and CMV-seropositive. The chain carries TRBV5-1 and TRBJ1-1; tentative D call: TRBD1 (6 bases). The CDR3 here is CASRHQPGQMNTEAFF. The CDR3 coding sequence is TGCGCCAGCAGACACCAACCGGGACAAATGAACACTGAAGCTTTCTTT.